Each of the 13 T cell receptor beta chains below was sequenced from the same sample in a study of radiotherapy plus CTLA-4 blockade in lung cancer. Here immunoSEQ multiplex PCR was the method, and the copy in TCRdb shows in-frame clones only, minus some. Of roughly 46,000 clones detected, around 69% appear once; the ten largest clones hold 8.3%. Sequencing was performed on peripheral blood, taken from a patient treated with radiotherapy plus ipilimumab. These receptors were collected from a human donor with non-small cell lung cancer who had stable disease on radiotherapy plus ipilimumab.

The J gene is TRBJ1-4, the V gene TRBV10-2; D gene ambiguous. The CDR3 has 15 residues. Germline values: CDR1 WSHSY, CDR2 SAAADI. V lost 5 bases and J 0 bases, leaving 10 bases between the germline ends. CDR3 bases: TGCGCCAGCAGTCCGGATTCTGCAACTAATGAAAAACTGTTTTTT. Translating it yields CASSPDSATNEKLFF.

V gene TRBV6-1 combines with J gene TRBJ1-6, with TRBD1 matching over 7 bases. Germline assignment: CDR1 MNHNS and CDR2 SASEGT. The CDR3 runs 15 residues. Trimming took 4 bases from V and 6 from J; bases not matched to a gene: 6. The CDR3 is CASSASRDSNSPLHF. The CDR3 coding sequence is TGTGCCAGCAGTGCTTCTCGGGACAGTAATTCACCCCTCCACTTT.

The chain employs TRBV28 and TRBJ2-5; D is possibly TRBD1 or TRBD2 (5 bases each). With 8 bases removed from V and 5 bases from J, the gap between germline ends came to 12 bases. Germline CDR1 MDHEN, CDR2 SYDVKM. The CDR3 runs 12 residues. DNA of the CDR3: TGTGCCAGCGGGGGACCGGGGGAGACCCAGTACTTC. This gives the protein CASGGPGETQYF.

The chain combines TRBV18 with TRBJ1-1; TRBD1 might be the D (5 bases). Germline V CDR1 and CDR2: KGHSH, LQKENI. CDR3 length equals 15 residues. Trimming took off 4 bases at V and 0 bases at J, with 12 bases between the two ends. The CDR3 is CASSRQGGVNTEAFF. The CDR3 coding sequence is TGTGCCAGCTCACGTCAGGGTGGAGTGAACACTGAAGCTTTCTTT. Variable domain in full (rest from reference TRBV18 and TRBJ1-1): NAGVMQNPRHLVRRRGQEARLRCSPMKGHSHVYWYRQLPEEGLKFMVYLQKENIIDESGMPKERFSAEFPKEGPSILRIQQVVRGDSAAYFCASSRQGGVNTEAFFGQGTRLTVV.

V and J are TRBV5-6 and TRBJ2-5; 8 bases match TRBD2. Looked up from germline, CDR1 is SGHDT and CDR2 is YYEEEE. CDR3 length equals 16 residues. V lost 0 bases and J lost 0; bases outside the gene matches: 4. The CDR3 is CASSLVTGGYQETQYF. CDR3 bases: TGTGCCAGCAGCTTGGTGACGGGGGGGTACCAAGAGACCCAGTACTTC.

V gene TRBV7-8 combines with J gene TRBJ2-7, with 7 positions matching TRBD2. The ends lost 0 bases at V and 0 bases at J; junction bases unmatched: 5. Germline values: CDR1 SGHVS, CDR2 FQNEAQ. CDR3 size: 16 residues. CDR3 sequence reads: CASSLAGSGVSYEQYF. The CDR3 bases are TGTGCCAGCAGCTTAGCCGGCAGCGGGGTCTCCTACGAGCAGTACTTC.

This sequence joins TRBV12-5 and TRBJ1-1; no clear D. The CDR3 covers 14 residues. Between the trimmed V and J ends, which lost 6 bases and 0 bases, there was a span of 11 bases. Germline values: CDR1 LGHNT, CDR2 FRNRAP. CDR3 DNA sequence: TGTGCTAGTGGCTCACCCATCATGAACACTGAAGCTTTCTTT. Translated, it gives CASGSPIMNTEAFF.

The chain recombines TRBV27 with TRBJ2-1; D is tentatively TRBD1 or TRBD2 (5 bases each). Germline CDR1 is MNHEY and CDR2 is SMNVEV (reference sequence). V gave up 7 bases and J gave up 2 bases, with 15 bases separating them. The CDR3 loop spans 15 amino acids. CDR3 loop: CASKTGTVTYNEQFF. The CDR3 DNA reads TGTGCCAGCAAAACTGGGACGGTAACCTACAATGAGCAGTTCTTC.

This clone was seen a few times. The CDR3, as DNA: TGTGCCAGCGGACAGGACGGCTACACCTTC. Amino acids: CASGQDGYTF. This chain links TRBV2 with TRBJ1-2, with 7 nucleotides matching TRBD1. Germline values: CDR1 SNHLY, CDR2 FYNNEI. J lost 8 bases, V lost 8 bases, and 2 bases had no gene match. CDR3 size: 10 residues. The full variable domain, its missing parts supplied by reference TRBV2 and TRBJ1-2, is EPEVTQTPSHQVTQMGQEVILRCVPISNHLYFYWYRQILGQKVEFLVSFYNNEISEKSEIFDDQFSVERPDGSNFTLKIRSTKLEDSAMYFCASGQDGYTFGSGTRLTVV.

The chain has TRBV2 and TRBJ1-1; D gene ambiguous. CDR1 and CDR2 from the germline V gene are SNHLY and FYNNEI. CDR3 length: 12 amino acids. V was pared by 5 bases and J by 2 bases, with 6 bases between. The CDR3 reads CASSNTNTEAFF. DNA for the CDR3: TGTGCCAGCAGTAACACAAACACTGAAGCTTTCTTT.

This clone is a singleton in its sample. The chain has TRBV7-3 and TRBJ1-6; D remains unclear. Germline CDR1 reads SGHTA; CDR2 reads FQGTGA. The CDR3 spans 14 residues. Trimming took 2 bases from V and 8 from J, leaving 10 bases between them. The CDR3 sequence is CASSLESGDSPLHF. As DNA, the CDR3 is TGTGCCAGCAGCTTAGAATCTGGGGATTCACCCCTCCACTTT.

Here the CDR3 reads CASSAEEGQPQHF. The CDR3 coding sequence is TGTGCCAGCAGTGCGGAAGAGGGGCAGCCCCAGCATTTT. The V call is TRBV6-1, the J call TRBJ1-5, with a weak D call TRBD1 (5 bases). CDR3 length: 13 residues. V lost 4 bases and J lost 7, with 11 bases in between. The V gene's germline CDR1 is MNHNS and CDR2 SASEGT.

The chain employs TRBV27 and TRBJ1-4; D uncertain. Germline V gene sequence: CDR1 MNHEY, CDR2 SMNVEV (reference sequence). V was pared by 5 bases and J by 7 bases, with 14 bases between. This CDR3 is built from 14 residues. CDR3 sequence: CASSEFPSGEKLFF. The CDR3 DNA sequence: TGTGCCAGCAGTGAATTCCCATCGGGTGAAAAACTGTTTTTT.